This entry lists 14 T cell receptor beta chains sequenced from one sample in a study of control samples from healthy donors and cancer patients. Libraries were prepared by immunoSEQ multiplex PCR; TCRdb keeps only in-frame clonotypes and omits some of them. This repertoire shows 130,000 to 150,000 clones, about 93% found once; its top ten account for 11% to 15%. Sequencing was performed on PBMCs. These receptors were collected from a man in his 60s with colorectal cancer.

The genes are TRBV7-2 and TRBJ2-1; TRBD2 aligns across 8 bases. Trimming took 5 bases from V and 2 from J; bases not matched to a gene: 5. Germline CDR1 and CDR2: SGHTA and FQGNSA. The CDR3 has 15 amino acids. CDR3 bases: TGTGCCAGCAGCCCCCGGGGGGGCACCTACAATGAGCAGTTCTTC. Protein: CASSPRGGTYNEQFF.

The rearrangement uses TRBV30 and TRBJ2-1, with TRBD2 matching 13 bases. CDR3 size: 18 residues. The junction had 7 bases not matched to a gene; V was cut back by 0 bases and J by 2 bases. The germline gives CDR1 GTSNPN, CDR2 SVGIG (reference sequence). CDR3 loop: CAWSVRGLAGITYNEQFF. In DNA, the CDR3 is TGTGCCTGGAGTGTAAGGGGACTAGCGGGGATTACCTACAATGAGCAGTTCTTC.

The chain links TRBV10-3 to TRBJ1-2, with 8 bases lining up with TRBD1. Trimming cost V 7 bases and J 5 bases; bases outside gene matches: 9. CDR3 length: 14 residues. Germline V gene sequence: CDR1 ENHRY, CDR2 SYGVKD. The CDR3 region has the DNA TGTGCCATCACGGACAGGGAGACTAGTTATGGCTACACCTTC. This encodes CAITDRETSYGYTF.

The chain uses TRBV4-3 and TRBJ1-5, with D unclear. The CDR3 is 15 residues long. Germline V gives CDR1 LGHNA, CDR2 YSLEER. Trimming cost V 5 bases and J 0 bases, with 11 bases left between them. The chain's CDR3 is CASSLHPLSNQPQHF. The CDR3 nucleotides read TGCGCCAGCAGCTTGCACCCCCTTAGCAATCAGCCCCAGCATTTT.

This chain uses TRBV7-2 with TRBJ2-3; D uncertain. Germline V gives CDR1 SGHTA, CDR2 FQGNSA. The CDR3 is 13 residues long. With 5 bases removed from V and 4 bases from J, the gap between germline ends came to 10 bases. The CDR3 DNA is TGTGCCAGCAGCCAATCAAGGGCAGATACGCAGTATTTT. It yields the protein CASSQSRADTQYF.

The chain employs TRBV6-5 and TRBJ2-4; TRBD1 aligns across 11 bases. This CDR3 contains 14 residues. The V and J ends lost 5 bases and 6 bases, in that order; junction bases with no gene match: 3. In germline, CDR1 is MNHEY, CDR2 SVGAGI. CDR3 sequence reads: CASSPGTGGNIQYF. The CDR3 region has the DNA TGTGCCAGCAGTCCCGGGACAGGGGGAAACATTCAGTACTTC.

CDR3 sequence: CASSPGVLNTEAFF. The DNA of the CDR3 is TGTGCCAGCTCACCTGGGGTTCTGAACACTGAAGCTTTCTTT. The chain links TRBV18 to TRBJ1-1; D is unresolved. The length of the CDR3 is 14 residues. V was cut by 3 bases and J by 0 bases, with 8 bases left in between. Germline values: CDR1 KGHSH, CDR2 LQKENI.

The chain has TRBV6-6 and TRBJ1-5; D possibly corresponds to TRBD1 (6 bases). Germline-derived CDR1 and CDR2 are MNHNY and SVGAGI (reference sequence). Trimming shortened V by 2 bases and J by 4 bases, and 12 bases separated the two germline ends. The CDR3 sequence is 15 residues long. Here the CDR3 reads CASSYVGQFNQPQHF. CDR3 sequence (DNA): TGTGCCAGCAGTTACGTCGGACAGTTTAATCAGCCCCAGCATTTT.

The chain recombines TRBV5-1 with TRBJ2-1; 10 bases line up with TRBD1. V was clipped by 4 bases and J by 0 bases; unmatched bases: 10. Per the germline V gene, CDR1 is SGHRS and CDR2 is YFSETQ. The CDR3 runs 18 residues. CDR3 sequence reads: CASSQDGQGGTSYNEQFF. As DNA, the CDR3 is TGCGCCAGCAGCCAAGACGGACAGGGGGGGACCTCCTACAATGAGCAGTTCTTC.

J is TRBJ2-1 and V is TRBV2; 7 bases match TRBD2. This CDR3 has 13 residues. Germline-derived CDR1 and CDR2 are SNHLY and FYNNEI. V gave up 6 bases and J gave up 6 bases; unmatched junction bases: 5. CDR3 in amino acids: CASRGTTSNEQFF. Here the CDR3 DNA reads TGTGCCAGCAGGGGGACTACCAGCAATGAGCAGTTCTTC.

This clone was seen a single time. This CDR3 is CASSPPGQSDGELFF. The DNA of the CDR3 is TGTGCCAGCTCACCACCGGGACAGTCGGACGGGGAGCTGTTTTTT. The chain carries TRBV18 and TRBJ2-2; TRBD1 agrees at 7 bases. This CDR3 has 15 residues. The germline V gene has CDR1 KGHSH and CDR2 LQKENI. V trimming: 0 bases; J trimming: 7 bases; junction bases outside the gene matches: 5. The full variable domain, rest sourced from reference TRBV18 and TRBJ2-2, is NAGVMQNPRHLVRRRGQEARLRCSPMKGHSHVYWYRQLPEEGLKFMVYLQKENIIDESGMPKERFSAEFPKEGPSILRIQQVVRGDSAAYFCASSPPGQSDGELFFGEGSRLTVL.

V gene TRBV27 combines with J gene TRBJ2-3, with TRBD2 as a possible D gene (5 bases). This CDR3 has 13 residues. CDR1 is MNHEY, CDR2 SMNVEV, per germline (reference sequence). The V gene lost 3 bases and the J gene lost 5 bases, with 9 bases spanning the gap. The chain's CDR3 is CASSLREGDTQYF. CDR3 coding DNA: TGTGCCAGCAGTTTGAGGGAAGGAGATACGCAGTATTTT.

The chain carries TRBV6-6 and TRBJ2-5, with D perhaps TRBD2 (6 bases). The CDR3 length is 14 residues. The ends were cut back, 7 bases at V and 1 base at J, with 13 bases in the middle. Germline V gene lookup returns CDR1 MNHNY and CDR2 SVGAGI (reference sequence). CDR3 in amino acids: CASNDGGIQETQYF. The CDR3 nucleotides read TGTGCCAGCAATGACGGGGGAATCCAAGAGACCCAGTACTTC.

This clone was found once. The chain has TRBV23-1 and TRBJ1-2; no reliable D call. TRBV23-1 is filed as an ORF, its function uncertain. The CDR3 consists of 14 residues. Trimming took off 0 bases at V and 14 bases at J, with 19 bases between the two ends. The CDR3 sequence is CASSQSNGRGRNTF. CDR3 bases: TGCGCCAGCAGTCAATCGAACGGAAGAGGGAGAAATACCTTC.